The 24 T cell receptor beta chains listed next were all sequenced from one sample in a study of T-cell memory formation after mild COVID-19. TCRdb passed the 5' RACE reads through MiXCR, listing each CDR3 protein once. The table records around 300,000 distinct CDR3 sequences, approximately 19% of them present only once. Sequenced material: PBMCs or a T cell subset sorted from them (not recorded which). Receptor source: a man aged 18 to 30 who had mild COVID-19 (a few samples of this study predate the infection). Cell type and time point are not known.

This clonotype has just a few counts. The J gene is TRBJ1-2, the V gene TRBV5-6, with D uncertain. From germline, CDR1 is SGHDT and CDR2 YYEEEE. With 6 bases removed from V and 1 base from J, the gap between germline ends came to 16 bases. The CDR3 extends over 15 amino acids. In DNA form, the CDR3 reads TGTGCCAGCAATCCTCGAGGGAATTATAACTATGGCTACACCTTC. The encoded protein is CASNPRGNYNYGYTF.

The genes are TRBV6-5 and TRBJ2-1; 7 bases are a match to TRBD1. The junction had 9 bases not matched to a gene; V was cut back by 6 bases and J by 4 bases. The germline gives CDR1 MNHEY, CDR2 SVGAGI. There are 15 residues in the CDR3. CDR3 DNA: TGTGCCAGCAGCTACACAGGGGAGCATTACAATGAGCAGTTCTTC. Translating gives CASSYTGEHYNEQFF.

This clonotype has more than one count but fewer than ten. The chain carries TRBV12-5 and TRBJ2-1; 11 bases are a match to TRBD1. V lost 6 bases and J lost 7; bases outside the gene matches: 8. Germline V gives CDR1 LGHNT, CDR2 FRNRAP. CDR3 size: 15 residues. The DNA for the CDR3 is TGTGCTAGTGGCCTCAGGACAGGGGGCCTGAATGAGCAGTTCTTC. Protein product: CASGLRTGGLNEQFF.

This clonotype was seen a handful of times. This chain uses TRBV7-8 with TRBJ2-7, with TRBD1 as a possible D gene (6 bases). Germline CDR1 reads SGHVS; CDR2 reads FQNEAQ. V was shortened by 6 bases and J by 0 bases, with 9 bases between the two germline ends. This CDR3 is 13 amino acids long. The DNA for the CDR3 is TGTGCCAGCAGTCGACAGGACTCCTACGAGCAGTACGTC. This translates into CASSRQDSYEQYV.

V is TRBV15 and J is TRBJ1-4; 11 nucleotides agree with TRBD1. The trim removed 8 bases at V and 8 bases at J, leaving 7 bases unmatched. CDR1 and CDR2 from the germline V gene are LNHNV and YYDKDF (reference sequence). CDR3 size: 14 residues. The chain's CDR3 is CATASGTGGEKLFF. As DNA, the CDR3 is TGTGCCACCGCCTCCGGGACAGGGGGAGAAAAACTGTTTTTT. The full variable domain, in which reference TRBV15 and TRBJ1-4 provide the parts outside the CDR3, is DAMVIQNPRYQVTQFGKPVTLSCSQTLNHNVMYWYQQKSSQAPKLLFHYYDKDFNNEADTPDNFQSRRPNTSFCFLDIRSPGLGDTAMYLCATASGTGGEKLFFGSGTQLSVL.

The chain's CDR3 is CASSLTGGWTGANVLTF. CDR3 bases: TGTGCCAGCAGCTTAACGGGGGGTTGGACCGGGGCCAACGTCCTGACTTTC. V gene TRBV7-3 combines with J gene TRBJ2-6; D is perhaps TRBD2 (6 bases). The CDR3 extends over 17 amino acids. Germline V CDR1 and CDR2: SGHTA, FQGTGA. The V gene lost 0 bases and the J gene lost 4 bases, with 13 bases spanning the gap.

V gene TRBV9 combines with J gene TRBJ2-3; perhaps TRBD2 as D (6 bases). Germline CDR1 and CDR2: SGDLS and YYNGEE. The CDR3 totals 18 residues. V lost 0 bases, J lost 2 bases, and 19 bases lay in between. DNA of the CDR3: TGTGCCAGCAGCGTAGGAACCAAACGGGGGAAAACCACAGATACGCAGTATTTT. Residues: CASSVGTKRGKTTDTQYF.

This clonotype was counted only a few times. The V call is TRBV3-1, the J call TRBJ2-2; D remains ambiguous. This CDR3 region has 16 residues. The germline V gene has CDR1 LGHDT and CDR2 YNNKEL (reference sequence). Trimming shortened V by 1 base and J by 2 bases, and 11 bases separated the two germline ends. For the CDR3, the DNA is TGTGCCAGCAGCCAAGCTCGTGACACCAACACCGGGGAGCTGTTTTTT. This gives the protein CASSQARDTNTGELFF.

The rearrangement links TRBV10-3 to TRBJ2-2; no definite D call. The CDR3 loop spans 16 amino acids. V gave up 3 bases and J gave up 0 bases, with 11 bases separating them. Germline CDR1 reads ENHRY; CDR2 reads SYGVKD. The CDR3 DNA reads TGTGCCATCAGTGAAGACACTCGACCGAACACCGGGGAGCTGTTTTTT. It is translated as CAISEDTRPNTGELFF.

In its sample, this clonotype was seen many times. This chain connects TRBV4-3 to TRBJ2-1, with D tentatively TRBD2 (5 bases). The CDR3 totals 17 residues. Germline CDR1 and CDR2: LGHNA and YSLEER. V was shortened by 0 bases and J by 4 bases, with 16 bases between the two germline ends. The CDR3 spells CASSQDGVSWEYNEQFF. DNA of the CDR3: TGCGCCAGCAGCCAAGATGGGGTCAGCTGGGAGTACAATGAGCAGTTCTTC.

This clonotype was counted between two and nine times. CDR3 sequence reads: CASSYRAKAHRISPLHF. The CDR3 coding sequence is TGTGCCAGCAGTTACAGGGCTAAGGCCCACAGGATTTCACCCCTCCACTTT. The rearrangement uses TRBV6-5 and TRBJ1-6; TRBD1 might be the D (5 bases). The CDR3 is 17 amino acids. Between the trimmed V and J ends, which lost 2 bases and 9 bases, there was a span of 20 bases. From germline, CDR1 is MNHEY and CDR2 SVGAGI.

The chain uses TRBV24-1 and TRBJ2-7; D is unclear. CDR1 KGHDR and CDR2 SFDVKD come from the germline V gene. The V and J ends lost 3 bases and 2 bases respectively, with 22 bases between them. The CDR3 is 18 amino acids. The CDR3 DNA follows: TGTGCCACCAGTGATCTCCGTGTGGCAGAGCCGGCTCCCTACGAGCAGTACTTC. Protein sequence: CATSDLRVAEPAPYEQYF.

The chain has TRBV4-3 and TRBJ1-1; D remains unclear. This CDR3 has 14 residues. Looked up from germline, CDR1 is LGHNA and CDR2 is YSLEER. Trimming took off 6 bases at V and 8 bases at J, with 19 bases between the two ends. CDR3 amino acids: CASSPQEGREEAFF. Written as DNA, the CDR3 is TGCGCCAGCAGTCCCCAGGAGGGAAGGGAAGAAGCTTTCTTT.

There are a few counts of this clonotype. The chain employs TRBV7-9 and TRBJ1-1, with D possibly being TRBD1 (5 bases). Germline V gene sequence: CDR1 SEHNR, CDR2 FQNEAQ (reference sequence). Trimming cost V 0 bases and J 7 bases, with 9 bases left between them. This CDR3 is 13 amino acids long. The DNA of the CDR3 is TGTGCCAGCAGCTTAGCGGCCAGGGATGAAGCTTTCTTT. It specifies CASSLAARDEAFF.

This sequence joins TRBV12-5 and TRBJ2-7; weak D call: TRBD2 (5 bases). Between the trimmed V and J ends, which lost 1 base and 1 base, there was a span of 23 bases. The CDR3 covers 19 residues. CDR1 is LGHNT, CDR2 FRNRAP, per germline. The CDR3, as DNA: TGTGCTAGTGGTTTGGGGACTGGGCCGCCCTCCCCCGATTCCTACGAGCAGTACGTC. Translation gives CASGLGTGPPSPDSYEQYV.

This clonotype was found many times. The V call is TRBV28, the J call TRBJ1-5; D is perhaps TRBD1 (6 bases). In germline, CDR1 is MDHEN, CDR2 SYDVKM. V lost 4 bases and J lost 6, with 13 bases in between. The CDR3 sequence is 14 residues long. The CDR3: CASSSPGAGQPQHF. CDR3 DNA: TGTGCCAGCAGTTCCCCGGGGGCGGGTCAGCCCCAGCATTTT.

This clonotype was seen a handful of times. This rearrangement joins TRBV18 to TRBJ2-1; perhaps TRBD2 as D (5 bases). Germline V gives CDR1 KGHSH, CDR2 LQKENI. V was trimmed by 6 bases and J by 3 bases, leaving 12 bases between them. The CDR3 totals 14 residues. The CDR3 nucleotides read TGTGCCAGCTCGAGGGAACAAATCTACAATGAGCAGTTCTTC. It yields the protein CASSREQIYNEQFF.

The V call is TRBV18, the J call TRBJ1-2; possible D gene TRBD1, 5 bases. The germline V gene has CDR1 KGHSH and CDR2 LQKENI. The CDR3 has 12 residues. V lost 1 base, J lost 6 bases, and 6 bases lay in between. The CDR3, as DNA: TGTGCCAGCTCACCACGGGGGGATGGCTACACCTTC. This codes for CASSPRGDGYTF.

CDR3 residues: CASSYEPGLAGVGETQYF. DNA of the CDR3: TGTGCCAGCAGTTATGAACCCGGACTAGCGGGGGTCGGAGAGACCCAGTACTTC. The chain joins TRBV6-2 or TRBV6-3 to TRBJ2-5; 13 positions match TRBD2. Per germline, CDR1 MNHEY and CDR2 SVGEGT. This CDR3 contains 18 residues. The V gene end was trimmed by 3 bases and the J gene end by 4 bases; junction bases not matched to a gene: 11.

V and J are TRBV15 and TRBJ1-3; D uncertain. V shed 5 bases and J shed 1 base, with 12 bases lying between them. CDR3 length: 15 amino acids. Germline CDR1 LNHNV, CDR2 YYDKDF (reference sequence). This CDR3 is CATSPRWGSGNTIYF. The CDR3 DNA follows: TGTGCCACCAGCCCTAGGTGGGGATCTGGAAACACCATATATTTT.

The rearrangement uses TRBV7-6 and TRBJ2-1; D perhaps matches TRBD1 (5 bases). Germline loops: CDR1 SGHVS, CDR2 FNYEAQ. CDR3 length equals 15 residues. Trimming left V 0 bases short and J 5 bases short, with 11 bases between. CDR3 residues: CASSLAGRSDNEQFF. Here the CDR3 DNA reads TGTGCCAGCAGCTTAGCGGGGCGGAGCGACAATGAGCAGTTCTTC.

V usage is TRBV4-3 and J usage is TRBJ2-1; possible D gene TRBD1, 6 bases. Germline V gives CDR1 LGHNA, CDR2 YSLEER. The V end lost 1 base, the J end lost 5 bases, and 12 bases lay between the germline ends. This CDR3 contains 15 residues. The CDR3 bases are TGCGCCAGCAGCCAAGTAGGACGGACAGACAATGAGCAGTTCTTC. It yields the protein CASSQVGRTDNEQFF.

V is TRBV5-1 and J is TRBJ2-1; unclear D gene. This CDR3 region has 12 residues. CDR1 is SGHRS, CDR2 YFSETQ, per germline. V lost 4 bases, J lost 7 bases, and 9 bases lay in between. CDR3 residues: CASSLESNEQFF. The CDR3 DNA reads TGCGCCAGCAGCCTGGAGTCTAATGAGCAGTTCTTC.

This clonotype turned up a few times. V and J are TRBV19 and TRBJ1-1, with D uncertain. The germline gives CDR1 LNHDA, CDR2 SQIVND (reference sequence). The ends were cut back, 7 bases at V and 6 bases at J, with 15 bases in the middle. CDR3 size: 13 residues. CDR3 bases: TGTGCCAGTAATGAGGCCCCGGGCGCTGAAGCTTTCTTT. The encoded protein is CASNEAPGAEAFF.